This record concerns one TCR beta chain sequence. Original handling: The authors estimated nucleated cell counts from reference gene primer amplification. Here immunoSEQ multiplex PCR was the method, and the copy in TCRdb shows in-frame clones only, minus some. The V and J calls and clone size are taken from that table; D and trimming were inferred from the DNA. Found here are about 50,000 clones, 87% of them singletons; the top ten hold 6.5%. This record belongs to a study of blood T cell repertoires in COVID-19. For the study at large: COVID-19 samples collected from the United States, Italy and Spain covered acute and convalescent phases. PBMCs, B-cell-depleted T cells, or T cells provided the cDNA or gDNA that made up the material.

This clonotype was sampled from a man aged 50 or older with active COVID-19. The sample was peripheral blood.

The CDR3 DNA reads as TGTGCCAGCAACCCCGACAGGGTCCAAGCTTTCTTT. Amino acids: CASNPDRVQAFF. This sequence joins TRBV2 and TRBJ1-1; 7 positions agree with TRBD1. The trim removed 7 bases at V and 9 bases at J, leaving 8 bases unmatched. Germline-derived CDR1 and CDR2 are SNHLY and FYNNEI. The CDR3 sequence is 12 residues long.